This T cell receptor beta chain was found in a study of blood T cells in healthy people across ages. The CDR3 has 15 residues. The V gene end was trimmed by 6 bases and the J gene end by 8 bases; junction bases not matched to a gene: 10. Looked up from germline, CDR1 is SGHTA and CDR2 is FQGNSA. A J-beta primer mix and a sample-barcoded 5' primer were used in a second PCR of about 7 to 12 cycles. TCRdb itself ran the 5' RACE reads through MiXCR, one entry per CDR3 protein. The sample lists roughly 1.9 million distinct CDR3 sequences; roughly two fifths were seen once. The clonotype originates from a human donor in good health. The chain links TRBV7-2 to TRBJ2-2, with 9 bases fitting TRBD1. Specimen: blood. CDR3 protein: CASRRTGTGFGELFF. The CDR3 coding sequence is TGTGCCAGCAGACGTACCGGGACAGGGTTTGGGGAGCTGTTTTTT.